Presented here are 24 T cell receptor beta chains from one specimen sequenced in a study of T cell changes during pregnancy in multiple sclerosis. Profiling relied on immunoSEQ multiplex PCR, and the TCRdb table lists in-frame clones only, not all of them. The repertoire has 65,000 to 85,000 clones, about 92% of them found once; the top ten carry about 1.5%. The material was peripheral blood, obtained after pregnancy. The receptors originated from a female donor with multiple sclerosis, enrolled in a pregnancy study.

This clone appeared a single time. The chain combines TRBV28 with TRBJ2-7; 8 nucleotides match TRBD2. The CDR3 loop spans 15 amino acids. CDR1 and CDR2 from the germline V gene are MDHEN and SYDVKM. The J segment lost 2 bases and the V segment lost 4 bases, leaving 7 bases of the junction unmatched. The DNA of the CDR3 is TGTGCCAGCAGTTCCGGGGGGGCGGCCCCCTACGAGCAGTACTTC. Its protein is CASSSGGAAPYEQYF.

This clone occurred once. CDR3 sequence (DNA): TGTGCCAGCAGTTACTCGATAGCGGGAGGGCCCCACGAGCAGTACTTC. Its translation is CASSYSIAGGPHEQYF. The J gene is TRBJ2-7, the V gene TRBV6-5, with 11 bases identical to TRBD2. The J segment lost 5 bases and the V segment lost 0 bases, leaving 6 bases of the junction unmatched. CDR1 and CDR2 from the germline V gene are MNHEY and SVGAGI. The CDR3 is 16 residues long.

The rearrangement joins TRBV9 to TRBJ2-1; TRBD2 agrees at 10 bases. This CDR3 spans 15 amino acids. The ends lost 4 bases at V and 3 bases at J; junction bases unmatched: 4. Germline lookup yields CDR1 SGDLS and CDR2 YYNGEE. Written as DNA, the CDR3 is TGTGCCAGCAGCTTAAGACTAGCGGGCTACAATGAGCAGTTCTTC. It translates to CASSLRLAGYNEQFF.

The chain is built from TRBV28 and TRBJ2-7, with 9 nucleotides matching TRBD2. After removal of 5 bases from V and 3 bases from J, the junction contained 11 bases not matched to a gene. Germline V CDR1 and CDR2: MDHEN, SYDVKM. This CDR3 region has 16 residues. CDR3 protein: CASSGPSSGTSYEQYF. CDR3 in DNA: TGTGCCAGCAGTGGCCCCTCTAGCGGGACGAGCTACGAGCAGTACTTC.

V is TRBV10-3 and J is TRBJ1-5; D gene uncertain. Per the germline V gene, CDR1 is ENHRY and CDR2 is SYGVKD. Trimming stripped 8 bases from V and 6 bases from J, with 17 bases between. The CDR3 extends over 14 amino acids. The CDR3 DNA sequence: TGTGCCATCGGGAGAGATAGTCAAGGTCAGCCCCAGCATTTT. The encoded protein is CAIGRDSQGQPQHF.

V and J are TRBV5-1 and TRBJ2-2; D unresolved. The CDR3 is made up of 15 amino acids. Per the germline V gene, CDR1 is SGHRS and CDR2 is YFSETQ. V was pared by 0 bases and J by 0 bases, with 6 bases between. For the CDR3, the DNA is TGCGCCAGCAGCTTGGTCACTACGAACACCGGGGAGCTGTTTTTT. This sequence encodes CASSLVTTNTGELFF.

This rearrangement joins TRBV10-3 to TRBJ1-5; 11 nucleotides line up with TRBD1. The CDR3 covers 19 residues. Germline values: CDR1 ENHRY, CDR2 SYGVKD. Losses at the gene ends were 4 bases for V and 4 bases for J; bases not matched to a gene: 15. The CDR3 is CAISAGQGGKGSENQPQHF. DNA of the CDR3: TGTGCCATCAGTGCGGGACAGGGGGGAAAAGGGAGTGAGAATCAGCCCCAGCATTTT.

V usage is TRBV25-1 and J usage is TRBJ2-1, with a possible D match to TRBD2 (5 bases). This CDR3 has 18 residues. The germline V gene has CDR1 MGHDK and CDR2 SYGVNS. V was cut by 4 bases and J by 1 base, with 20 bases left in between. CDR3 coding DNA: TGTGCCAGCAGTGGCCCCTGGTCGGCTCAGCGGTCCTACAATGAGCAGTTCTTC. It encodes CASSGPWSAQRSYNEQFF. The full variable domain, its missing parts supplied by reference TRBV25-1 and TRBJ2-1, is EADIYQTPRYLVIGTGKKITLECSQTMGHDKMYWYQQDPGMELHLIHYSYGVNSTEKGDLSSESTVSRIRTEHFPLTLESARPSHTSQYLCASSGPWSAQRSYNEQFFGPGTRLTVL.

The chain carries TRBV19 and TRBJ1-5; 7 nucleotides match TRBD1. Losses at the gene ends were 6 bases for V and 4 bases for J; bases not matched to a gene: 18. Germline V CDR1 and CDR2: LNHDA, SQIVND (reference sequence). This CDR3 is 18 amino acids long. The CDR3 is CASSSPQGRGKGNQPQHF. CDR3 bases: TGTGCCAGTAGCTCCCCCCAGGGCAGGGGGAAGGGGAATCAGCCCCAGCATTTT. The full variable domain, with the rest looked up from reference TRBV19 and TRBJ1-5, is DGGITQSPKYLFRKEGQNVTLSCEQNLNHDAMYWYRQDPGQGLRLIYYSQIVNDFQKGDIAEGYSVSREKKESFPLTVTSAQKNPTAFYLCASSSPQGRGKGNQPQHFGDGTRLSIL.

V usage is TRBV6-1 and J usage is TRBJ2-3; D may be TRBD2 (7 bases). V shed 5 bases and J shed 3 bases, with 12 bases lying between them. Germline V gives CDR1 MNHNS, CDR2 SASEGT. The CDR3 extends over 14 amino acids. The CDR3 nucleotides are TGTGCCAGCAGTCCACAGGGAGGGACAGATACGCAGTATTTT. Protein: CASSPQGGTDTQYF.

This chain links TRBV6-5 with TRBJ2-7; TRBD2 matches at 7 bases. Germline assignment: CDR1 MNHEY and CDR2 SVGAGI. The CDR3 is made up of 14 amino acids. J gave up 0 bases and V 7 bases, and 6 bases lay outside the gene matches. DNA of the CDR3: TGTGCCAGCACGAGAGCGGGGAGCTCCTACGAGCAGTACTTC. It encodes CASTRAGSSYEQYF.

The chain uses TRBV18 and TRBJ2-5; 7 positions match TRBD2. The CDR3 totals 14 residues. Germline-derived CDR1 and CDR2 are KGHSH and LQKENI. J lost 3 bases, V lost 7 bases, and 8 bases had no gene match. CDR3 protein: CASLNLTSKETQYF. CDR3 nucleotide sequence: TGTGCCAGCTTGAATTTGACTAGCAAAGAGACCCAGTACTTC.

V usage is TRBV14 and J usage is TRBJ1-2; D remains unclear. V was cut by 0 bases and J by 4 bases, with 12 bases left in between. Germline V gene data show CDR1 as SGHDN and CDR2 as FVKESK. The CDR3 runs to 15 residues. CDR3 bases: TGTGCCAGCAGCCAAGATCAAGGCAGGTCCTATGGCTACACCTTC. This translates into CASSQDQGRSYGYTF. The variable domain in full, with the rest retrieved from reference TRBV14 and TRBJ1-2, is EAGVTQFPSHSVIEKGQTVTLRCDPISGHDNLYWYRRVMGKEIKFLLHFVKESKQDESGMPNNRFLAERTGGTYSTLKVQPAELEDSGVYFCASSQDQGRSYGYTFGSGTRLTVV.

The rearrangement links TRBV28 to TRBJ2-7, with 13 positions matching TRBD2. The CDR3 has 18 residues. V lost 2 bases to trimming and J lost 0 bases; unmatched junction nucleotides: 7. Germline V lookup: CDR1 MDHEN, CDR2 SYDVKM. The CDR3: CASSLVPGLAGDSYEQYF. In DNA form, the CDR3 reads TGTGCCAGCAGTTTAGTTCCCGGACTAGCGGGAGACTCCTACGAGCAGTACTTC. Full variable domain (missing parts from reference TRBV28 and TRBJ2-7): DVKVTQSSRYLVKRTGEKVFLECVQDMDHENMFWYRQDPGLGLRLIYFSYDVKMKEKGDIPEGYSVSREKKERFSLILESASTNQTSMYLCASSLVPGLAGDSYEQYFGPGTRLTVT.

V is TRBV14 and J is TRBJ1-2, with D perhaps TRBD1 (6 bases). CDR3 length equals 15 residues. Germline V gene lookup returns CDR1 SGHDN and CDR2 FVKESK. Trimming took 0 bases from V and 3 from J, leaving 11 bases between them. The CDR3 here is CASSQDGTPYYGYTF. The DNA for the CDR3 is TGTGCCAGCAGCCAAGACGGGACACCATACTATGGCTACACCTTC. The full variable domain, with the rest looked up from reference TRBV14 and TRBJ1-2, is EAGVTQFPSHSVIEKGQTVTLRCDPISGHDNLYWYRRVMGKEIKFLLHFVKESKQDESGMPNNRFLAERTGGTYSTLKVQPAELEDSGVYFCASSQDGTPYYGYTFGSGTRLTVV.

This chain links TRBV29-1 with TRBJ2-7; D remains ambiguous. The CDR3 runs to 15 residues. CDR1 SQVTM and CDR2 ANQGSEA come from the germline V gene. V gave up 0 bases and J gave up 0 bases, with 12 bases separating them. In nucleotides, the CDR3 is TGCAGCGTTGAAGATCAGAATGGCAGCTCCTACGAGCAGTACTTC. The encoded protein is CSVEDQNGSSYEQYF.

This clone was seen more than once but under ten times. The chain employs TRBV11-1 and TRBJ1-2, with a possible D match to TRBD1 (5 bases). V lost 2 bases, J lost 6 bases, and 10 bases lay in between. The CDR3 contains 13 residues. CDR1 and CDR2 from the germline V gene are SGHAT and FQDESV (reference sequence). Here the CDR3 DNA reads TGTGCCAGCAGCTTACAGGGATTGGATGGCTACACCTTC. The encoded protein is CASSLQGLDGYTF.

CDR3 sequence: CASSRDRGGWQYF. The DNA of the CDR3 is TGTGCCAGTAGTAGAGACAGGGGAGGTTGGCAGTACTTC. This chain links TRBV7-9 with TRBJ2-7, with 8 positions matching TRBD1. J was trimmed by 9 bases and V by 9 bases; bases with no gene match: 13. This CDR3 contains 13 residues. Germline V gene lookup returns CDR1 SEHNR and CDR2 FQNEAQ (reference sequence).

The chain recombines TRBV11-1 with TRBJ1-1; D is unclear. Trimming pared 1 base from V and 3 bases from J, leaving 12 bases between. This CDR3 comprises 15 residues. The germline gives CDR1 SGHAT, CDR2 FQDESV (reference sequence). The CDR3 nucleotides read TGTGCCAGCAGCTTAGGGCCCGGAGCGGACACTGAAGCTTTCTTT. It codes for CASSLGPGADTEAFF. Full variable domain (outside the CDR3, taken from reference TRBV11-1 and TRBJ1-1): EAEVAQSPRYKITEKSQAVAFWCDPISGHATLYWYRQILGQGPELLVQFQDESVVDDSQLPKDRFSAERLKGVDSTLKIQPAELGDSAMYLCASSLGPGADTEAFFGQGTRLTVV.

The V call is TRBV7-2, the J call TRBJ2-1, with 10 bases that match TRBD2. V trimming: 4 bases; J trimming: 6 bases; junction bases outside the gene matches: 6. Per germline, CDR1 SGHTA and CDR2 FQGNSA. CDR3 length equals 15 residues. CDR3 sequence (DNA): TGTGCCAGCAGCTCTAGCGGGAGAGTCGTCAATGAGCAGTTCTTC. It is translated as CASSSSGRVVNEQFF.

The CDR3 region is CASSPRLGQGLAEAFF. In DNA, the CDR3 is TGTGCCAGCTCACCACGGTTGGGTCAGGGGCTGGCTGAAGCTTTCTTT. The chain is built from TRBV18 and TRBJ1-1; perhaps TRBD1 as D (6 bases). The ends were cut back, 1 base at V and 6 bases at J, with 18 bases in the middle. This CDR3 has 16 amino acids. CDR1 and CDR2 from the germline V gene are KGHSH and LQKENI.

CDR3 loop: CASRQQGASNEKLFF. In nucleotides, the CDR3 is TGTGCCAGCAGGCAACAGGGGGCATCGAATGAAAAACTGTTTTTT. The rearrangement links TRBV6-5 to TRBJ1-4; 9 bases line up with TRBD1. CDR3 length: 15 amino acids. Unmatched junction bases numbered 7, after V lost 6 bases and J lost 5 bases. CDR1 and CDR2 from the germline V gene are MNHEY and SVGAGI.

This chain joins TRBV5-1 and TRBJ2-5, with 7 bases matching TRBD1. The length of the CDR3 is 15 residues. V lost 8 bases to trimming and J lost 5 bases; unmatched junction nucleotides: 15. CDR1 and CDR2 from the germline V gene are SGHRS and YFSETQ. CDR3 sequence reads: CASSTQPGTEETQYF. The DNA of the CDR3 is TGCGCCAGTTCCACGCAGCCCGGGACAGAGGAGACCCAGTACTTC.

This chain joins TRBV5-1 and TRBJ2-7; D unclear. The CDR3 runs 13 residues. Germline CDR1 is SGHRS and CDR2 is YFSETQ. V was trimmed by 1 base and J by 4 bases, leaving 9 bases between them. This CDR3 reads CASSLPSGYEQYF. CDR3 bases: TGCGCCAGCAGCTTGCCTAGTGGTTACGAGCAGTACTTC.